This T cell receptor (beta chain) is drawn from a study of CD8+ T cells in alopecia areata. Whole-study context: Once tofacitinib had been taken for 6 to 18 months, 6 months off drug followed.

Both peripheral blood and punch biopsies of lesional scalp skin were obtained from patients who had alopecia areata. This clone was observed once. Its cognate antigen is unknown. The germline V and J ends were trimmed by 5 bases and 5 bases, with 15 bases remaining between them. The germline V gene encodes CDR1 SGHTA and CDR2 FQGNSA. CDR3 length: 15 amino acids. Findings of the study overall: Possibly as an HLA-related effect, TCR sharing across patients appeared less clear than in mice.

RNA extraction was followed by reverse transcription into cDNA, which acted as the sequencing template. Assay: immunoSEQ multiplex PCR; the TCRdb copy retains only in-frame clones and omits some. This table holds some 210,000 clones, about 53% found once. The chain carries TRBV7-2 and TRBJ2-2, with TRBD2 as a possible D gene (5 bases). This TCR derives from a human donor with alopecia areata. The sample here was CD4+ T cells sorted from blood, taken at week 0. CDR3 amino acids: CASSRRPTATGELFF. CDR3 nucleotide sequence: TGTGCCAGCAGCCGGAGGCCCACGGCGACCGGGGAGCTGTTTTTT.